The clone carrying this T cell receptor (beta chain) has only one observation. What it recognizes is unknown. This entry is derived from a study of shared clonotypes between healthy human individuals. Each sample came from a Caucasian adult donor living in Nashville, Tennessee. V was pared by 0 bases and J by 6 bases, with 11 bases between. Looked up from germline, CDR1 is SGHTA and CDR2 is FQGNSA. CDR3 size: 14 residues. Only in-frame clones appear in the TCRdb table, and some are missing; sequencing was by immunoSEQ multiplex PCR. This repertoire shows approximately 1.1 million clones, around 78% found once; its top ten account for approximately 0.52%. Study conclusions and caveats: Generally, naive subsets (rather than memory subsets) showed larger estimated richness.

Sequenced input: memory CD4+ T cells from PBMCs. This sample's subset: CD45RA-negative fraction. J is TRBJ1-1 and V is TRBV7-2, with a tentative D call TRBD1 (5 bases). The receptor comes from a man aged 18 to 29 in good health. Some clones in this sample may be carry-over from other donors' samples. DNA for the CDR3: TGTGCCAGCAGCTTAGCTCGCCGGGGGGCTGAAGCTTTCTTT. It yields the protein CASSLARRGAEAFF.